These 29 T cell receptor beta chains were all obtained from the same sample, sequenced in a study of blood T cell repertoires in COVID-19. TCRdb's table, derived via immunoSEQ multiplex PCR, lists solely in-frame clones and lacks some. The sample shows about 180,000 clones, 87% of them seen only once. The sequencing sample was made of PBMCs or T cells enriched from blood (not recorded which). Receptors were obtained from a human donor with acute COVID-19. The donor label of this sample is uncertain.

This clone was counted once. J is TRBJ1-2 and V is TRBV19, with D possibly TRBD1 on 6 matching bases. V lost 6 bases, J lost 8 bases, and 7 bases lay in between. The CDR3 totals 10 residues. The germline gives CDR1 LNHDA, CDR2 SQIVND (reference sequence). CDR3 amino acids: CASRGTGYTF. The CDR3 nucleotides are TGTGCCAGTAGGGGGACAGGCTACACCTTC.

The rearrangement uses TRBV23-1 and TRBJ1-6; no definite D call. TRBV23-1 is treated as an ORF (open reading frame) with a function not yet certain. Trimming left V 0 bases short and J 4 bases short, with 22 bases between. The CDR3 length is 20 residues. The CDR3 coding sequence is TGCGCCAGCAGTCAATCGCGGGCGAAATATTCAGTCGGGTATAATTCACCCCTCCACTTT. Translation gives CASSQSRAKYSVGYNSPLHF.

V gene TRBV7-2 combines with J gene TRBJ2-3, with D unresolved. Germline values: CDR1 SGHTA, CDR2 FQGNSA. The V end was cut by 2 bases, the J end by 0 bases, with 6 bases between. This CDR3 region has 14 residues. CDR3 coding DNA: TGTGCCAGCAGCTTACAGTCTAGCACAGATACGCAGTATTTT. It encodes CASSLQSSTDTQYF.

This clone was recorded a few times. CDR3 in amino acids: CASSIDPGVQPQHF. The CDR3 region has the DNA TGTGCCAGTAGTATAGACCCAGGGGTGCAGCCCCAGCATTTT. The chain links TRBV19 to TRBJ1-5, with a weak D call TRBD1 (6 bases). This CDR3 spans 14 amino acids. The V and J ends lost 0 bases and 7 bases respectively, with 10 bases between them. The V gene's germline CDR1 is LNHDA and CDR2 SQIVND (reference sequence).

The CDR3 loop reads CASSLSGDGEQFF. CDR3 coding DNA: TGTGCCAGCAGTTTAAGCGGGGATGGTGAGCAGTTCTTC. The chain employs TRBV27 and TRBJ2-1, with 7 bases aligning to TRBD2. Germline V lookup: CDR1 MNHEY, CDR2 SMNVEV (reference sequence). The length of the CDR3 is 13 residues. The junction had 4 bases not matched to a gene; V was cut back by 2 bases and J by 9 bases.

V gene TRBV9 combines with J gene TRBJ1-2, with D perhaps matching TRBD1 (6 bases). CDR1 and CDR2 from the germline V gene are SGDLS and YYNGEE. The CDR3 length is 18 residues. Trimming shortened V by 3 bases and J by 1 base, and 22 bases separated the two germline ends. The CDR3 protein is CASSGSQVRGLINYGYTF. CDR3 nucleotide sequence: TGTGCCAGCAGCGGGTCCCAAGTAAGGGGGTTGATTAACTATGGCTACACCTTC.

Written as DNA, the CDR3 is TGTGCTAGTGGCCGACTAGCGGGGCCCTACGAGCAGTACTTC. This gives the protein CASGRLAGPYEQYF. This chain links TRBV12-5 with TRBJ2-7, with 11 bases fitting TRBD2. The CDR3 contains 14 residues. With V trimmed by 6 bases and J by 2 bases, 3 bases remained unmatched. Germline CDR1 LGHNT, CDR2 FRNRAP.

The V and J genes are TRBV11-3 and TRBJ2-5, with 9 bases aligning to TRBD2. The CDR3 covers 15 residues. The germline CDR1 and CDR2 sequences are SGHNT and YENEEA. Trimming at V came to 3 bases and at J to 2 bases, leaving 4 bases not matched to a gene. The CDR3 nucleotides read TGTGCCAGCAGCTTGGGCGGGGGGGCTCAAGAGACCCAGTACTTC. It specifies CASSLGGGAQETQYF. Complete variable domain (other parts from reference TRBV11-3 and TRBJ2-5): EAGVVQSPRYKIIEKKQPVAFWCNPISGHNTLYWYLQNLGQGPELLIRYENEEAVDDSQLPKDRFSAERLKGVDSTLKIQPAELGDSAVYLCASSLGGGAQETQYFGPGTRLLVL.

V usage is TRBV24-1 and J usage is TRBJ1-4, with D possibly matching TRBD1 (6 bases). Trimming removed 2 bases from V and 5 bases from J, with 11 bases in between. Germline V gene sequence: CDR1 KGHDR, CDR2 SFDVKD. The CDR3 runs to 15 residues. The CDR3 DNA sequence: TGTGCCACCAGTGATTCGGGGGGCCCAAATGAAAAACTGTTTTTT. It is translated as CATSDSGGPNEKLFF.

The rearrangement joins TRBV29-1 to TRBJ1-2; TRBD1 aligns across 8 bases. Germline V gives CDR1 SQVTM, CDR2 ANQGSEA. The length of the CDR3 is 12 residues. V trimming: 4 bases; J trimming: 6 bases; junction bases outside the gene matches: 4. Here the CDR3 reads CSVVSQGDGYTF. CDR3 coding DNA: TGCAGCGTTGTATCACAGGGGGATGGCTACACCTTC.

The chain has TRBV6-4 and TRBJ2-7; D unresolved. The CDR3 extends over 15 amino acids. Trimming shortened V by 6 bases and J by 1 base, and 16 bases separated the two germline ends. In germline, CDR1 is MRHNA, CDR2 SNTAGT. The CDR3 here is CASSEYPTSSYEQYF. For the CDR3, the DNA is TGTGCCAGCAGCGAGTATCCCACCTCGTCCTACGAGCAGTACTTC.

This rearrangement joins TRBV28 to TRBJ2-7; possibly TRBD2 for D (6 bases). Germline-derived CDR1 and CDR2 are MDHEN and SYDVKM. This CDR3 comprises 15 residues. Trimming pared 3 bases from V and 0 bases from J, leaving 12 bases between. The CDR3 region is CASSLRRGPSYEQYF. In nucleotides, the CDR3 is TGTGCCAGCAGTTTGAGGCGGGGCCCCTCCTACGAGCAGTACTTC. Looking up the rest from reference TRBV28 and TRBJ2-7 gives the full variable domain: DVKVTQSSRYLVKRTGEKVFLECVQDMDHENMFWYRQDPGLGLRLIYFSYDVKMKEKGDIPEGYSVSREKKERFSLILESASTNQTSMYLCASSLRRGPSYEQYFGPGTRLTVT.

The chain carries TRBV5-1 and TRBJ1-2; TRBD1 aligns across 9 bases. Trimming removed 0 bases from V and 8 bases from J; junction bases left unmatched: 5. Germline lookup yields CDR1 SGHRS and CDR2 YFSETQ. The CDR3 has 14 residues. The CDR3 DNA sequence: TGCGCCAGCAGCTTGGGACAGGGGGTGCGAGGCTACACCTTC. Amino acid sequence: CASSLGQGVRGYTF.

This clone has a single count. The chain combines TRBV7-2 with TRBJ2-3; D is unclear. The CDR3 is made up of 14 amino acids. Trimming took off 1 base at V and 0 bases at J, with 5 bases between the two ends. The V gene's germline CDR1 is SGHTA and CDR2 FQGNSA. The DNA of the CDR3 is TGTGCCAGCAGCTTAGTTCCTAGCACAGATACGCAGTATTTT. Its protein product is CASSLVPSTDTQYF.

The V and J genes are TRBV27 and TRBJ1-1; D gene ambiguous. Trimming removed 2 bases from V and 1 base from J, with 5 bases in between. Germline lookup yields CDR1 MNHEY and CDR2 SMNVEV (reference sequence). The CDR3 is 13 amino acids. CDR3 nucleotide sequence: TGTGCCAGCAGTTTAAGACAGAACACTGAAGCTTTCTTT. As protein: CASSLRQNTEAFF.

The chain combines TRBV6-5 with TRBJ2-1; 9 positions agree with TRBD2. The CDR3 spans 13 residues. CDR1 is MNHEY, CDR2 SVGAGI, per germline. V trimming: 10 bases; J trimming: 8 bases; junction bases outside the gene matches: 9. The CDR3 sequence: CAIRGGAFHEQFF. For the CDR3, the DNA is TGTGCCATCCGCGGGGGGGCCTTTCATGAGCAGTTCTTC.

Here the CDR3 reads CASSVGTGERQPQHF. The CDR3 region has the DNA TGTGCCAGCAGCGTGGGGACAGGCGAGCGTCAGCCCCAGCATTTT. V gene TRBV5-6 combines with J gene TRBJ1-5; 8 nucleotides line up with TRBD1. Germline V gene sequence: CDR1 SGHDT, CDR2 YYEEEE. V trimming: 4 bases; J trimming: 6 bases; junction bases outside the gene matches: 9. The CDR3 sequence is 15 residues long.

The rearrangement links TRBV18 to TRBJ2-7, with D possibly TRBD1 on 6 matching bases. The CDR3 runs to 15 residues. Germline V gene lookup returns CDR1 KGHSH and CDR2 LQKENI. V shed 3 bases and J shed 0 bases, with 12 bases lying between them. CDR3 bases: TGTGCCAGCTCACCTAGTACGGACAGCTCCTACGAGCAGTACTTC. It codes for CASSPSTDSSYEQYF.

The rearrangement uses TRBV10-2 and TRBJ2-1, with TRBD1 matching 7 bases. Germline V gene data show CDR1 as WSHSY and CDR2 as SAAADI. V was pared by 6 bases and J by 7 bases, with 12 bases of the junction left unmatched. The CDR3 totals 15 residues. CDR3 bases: TGCGCCAGCAGGACAGGGCAGGGAAGGGGGAATGAGCAGTTCTTC. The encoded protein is CASRTGQGRGNEQFF.

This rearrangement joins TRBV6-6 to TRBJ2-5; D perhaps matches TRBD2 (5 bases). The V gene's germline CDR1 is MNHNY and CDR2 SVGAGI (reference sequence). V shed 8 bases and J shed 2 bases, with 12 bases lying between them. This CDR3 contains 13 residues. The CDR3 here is CASGRGDQETQYF. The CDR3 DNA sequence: TGTGCCAGCGGACGGGGAGATCAAGAGACCCAGTACTTC.

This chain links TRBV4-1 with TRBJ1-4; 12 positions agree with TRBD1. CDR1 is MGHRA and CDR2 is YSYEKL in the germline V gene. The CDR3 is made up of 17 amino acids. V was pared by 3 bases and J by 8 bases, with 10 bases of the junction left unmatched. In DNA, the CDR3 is TGCGCCAGCAGCCAGCCGGGACAGGGGGCCTACCGGGAAAAACTGTTTTTT. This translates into CASSQPGQGAYREKLFF.

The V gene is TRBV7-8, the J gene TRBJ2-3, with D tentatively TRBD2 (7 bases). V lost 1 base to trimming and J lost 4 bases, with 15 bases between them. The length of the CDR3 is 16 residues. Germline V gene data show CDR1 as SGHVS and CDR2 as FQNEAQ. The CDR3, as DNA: TGTGCCAGCAGCTTAGGGGGGGCGGGGGTCCCAGATACGCAGTATTTT. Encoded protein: CASSLGGAGVPDTQYF. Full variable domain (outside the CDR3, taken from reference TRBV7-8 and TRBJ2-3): GAGVSQSPRYKVAKRGQDVALRCDPISGHVSLFWYQQALGQGPEFLTYFQNEAQLDKSGLPSDRFFAERPEGSVSTLKIQRTQQEDSAVYLCASSLGGAGVPDTQYFGPGTRLTVL.

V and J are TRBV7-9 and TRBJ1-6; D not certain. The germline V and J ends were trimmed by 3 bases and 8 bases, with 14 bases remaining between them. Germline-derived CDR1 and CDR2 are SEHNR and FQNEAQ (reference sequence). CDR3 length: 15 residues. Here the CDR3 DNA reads TGTGCCAGCAGCTTTGACTTGAGTGGCGATTCACCCCTCCACTTT. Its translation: CASSFDLSGDSPLHF.

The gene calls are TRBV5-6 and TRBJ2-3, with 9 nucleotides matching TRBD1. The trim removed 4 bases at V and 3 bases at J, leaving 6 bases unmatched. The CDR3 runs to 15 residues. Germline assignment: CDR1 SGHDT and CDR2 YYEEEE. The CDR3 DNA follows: TGTGCCAGCAGCAAAGACAGGGGGGGAACAGATACGCAGTATTTT. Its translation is CASSKDRGGTDTQYF.

DNA of the CDR3: TGTGCCAGCAGGGACAGCTTTTTTATGGTGGGCACCTTC. Encoded protein: CASRDSFFMVGTF. The rearrangement uses TRBV2 and TRBJ1-2; tentatively, D is TRBD1 (6 bases). The germline V and J ends were trimmed by 6 bases and 13 bases, with 21 bases remaining between them. Germline V CDR1 and CDR2: SNHLY, FYNNEI. CDR3 length: 13 residues.

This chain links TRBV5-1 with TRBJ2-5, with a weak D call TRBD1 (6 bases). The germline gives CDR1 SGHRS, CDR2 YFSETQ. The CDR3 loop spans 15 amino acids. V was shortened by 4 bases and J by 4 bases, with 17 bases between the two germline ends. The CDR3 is CASSTTRGEGETQYF. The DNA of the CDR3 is TGCGCCAGCAGCACTACCAGGGGTGAGGGAGAGACCCAGTACTTC.

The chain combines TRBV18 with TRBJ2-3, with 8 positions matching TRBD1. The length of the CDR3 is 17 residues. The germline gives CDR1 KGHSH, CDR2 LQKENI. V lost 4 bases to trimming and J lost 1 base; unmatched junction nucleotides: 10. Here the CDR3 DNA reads TGTGCCAGCTCACGTTCGACAGGGGTCAAAGGCACAGATACGCAGTATTTT. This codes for CASSRSTGVKGTDTQYF.

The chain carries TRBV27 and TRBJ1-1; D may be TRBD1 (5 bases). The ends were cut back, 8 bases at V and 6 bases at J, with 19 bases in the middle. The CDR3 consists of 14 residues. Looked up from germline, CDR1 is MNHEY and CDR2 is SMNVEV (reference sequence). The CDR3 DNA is TGTGCCAGCCGTTCTGGGGGGGACGAGGCTGAAGCTTTCTTT. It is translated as CASRSGGDEAEAFF.

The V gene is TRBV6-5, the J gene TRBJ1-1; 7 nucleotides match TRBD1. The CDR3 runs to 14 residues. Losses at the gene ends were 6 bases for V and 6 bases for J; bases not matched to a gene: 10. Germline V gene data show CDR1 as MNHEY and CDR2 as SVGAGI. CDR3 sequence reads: CASRVLSGGPEAFF. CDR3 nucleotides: TGTGCCAGCAGAGTCCTATCAGGGGGTCCTGAAGCTTTCTTT.